Listed below are T cell receptor beta chains from one sample, sequenced in a study of blood T cell repertoires in COVID-19. Profiled with immunoSEQ multiplex PCR; TCRdb holds only in-frame clones, not every one. The sample consists of under 50,000 clones, 75% to 90% of them appearing once. Sequenced sample: peripheral blood. These receptors all stem from a man in his 70s with acute or convalescent COVID-19. CDR3s include the opening cysteine and the closing phenylalanine or tryptophan. Fields, in order: J gene, V gene, clone size, D gene, CDR3 protein, CDR3 DNA. D genes are given only for firm matches. The size of a clone is reported for some rows only, either as once, few or many, or as a class for expanded clones.

TRBJ1-3 | TRBV11-2 | - | - | CASSLGGGNTIYF | TGTGCCAGCAGCTTAGGAGGAGGGAACACCATATATTTT
TRBJ1-1 | TRBV11-3 | - | TRBD1 | CASSSGQGNTEAFF | TGTGCCAGCAGCTCGGGACAGGGGAACACTGAAGCTTTCTTT
TRBJ2-7 | TRBV19 | - | - | CASSIGPGNYEQYF | TGTGCCAGTAGTATAGGCCCAGGGAACTACGAGCAGTACTTC
TRBJ2-3 | TRBV18 | - | - | CASSPWPQGADTQYF | TGTGCCAGCTCACCTTGGCCACAGGGAGCAGATACGCAGTATTTT
TRBJ1-2 | TRBV7-3 | - | - | CASSPRDKRWGYTF | TGTGCCAGCAGCCCCCGAGATAAACGGTGGGGCTACACCTTC
TRBJ1-5 | TRBV7-2 | few | TRBD1 | CASSRTGEEPQHF | TGTGCCAGCAGCCGGACAGGGGAAGAGCCCCAGCATTTT
TRBJ1-1 | TRBV5-6 | - | - | CASSSLGVGGAFF | TGTGCCAGCAGCTCCCTTGGGGTTGGAGGAGCTTTCTTT
TRBJ2-3 | TRBV4-1 | - | TRBD2 | CASSSLAGASTDTQYF | TGCGCCAGCAGCTCACTAGCGGGGGCGAGCACAGATACGCAGTATTTT
TRBJ1-1 | TRBV11-2 | - | TRBD1 | CASSPGTVNTEAFF | TGTGCCAGCAGCCCAGGGACAGTGAACACTGAAGCTTTCTTT
TRBJ1-2 | TRBV5-1 | - | - | CASSGAPEMYGYTF | TGCGCCAGCAGCGGGGCGCCCGAAATGTATGGCTACACCTTC
TRBJ2-1 | TRBV28 | once | - | CTTMGLNNEQFF | TGTACCACCATGGGACTTAACAATGAGCAGTTCTTC